This TCR beta chain was recorded in a study of T cell repertoires in cytomegalovirus infection. Concerning this clonotype itself: Its specificity is unknown.

Overall study findings and caveats: The ex vivo response showed dominance by HLA-C-restricted CMV-specific TCR beta clonotypes.

Germline CDR1 reads MNHEY; CDR2 reads SVGAGI. The junction had 13 bases not matched to a gene; V was cut back by 6 bases and J by 1 base. The CDR3 is made up of 19 amino acids. TCRdb reprocessed the reads with MiXCR, giving one entry per CDR3 protein. The table lists some 940,000 distinct CDR3 sequences, roughly 30% of them singletons, with over 12% in the top ten. The rearrangement uses TRBV6-5 and TRBJ2-1; 12 bases are shared with TRBD2. The sample consisted of cultured CD8+ T cells from PBMCs, taken from culture after CMV antigen stimulation. The source of this sequence is a human donor in good health (CMV status not recorded). Some clones in this sample may be carry-over from other donors' samples. The CDR3 loop is CASSLTLAGGRPSYNEQFF. The CDR3 coding sequence is TGTGCCAGCAGCTTGACACTAGCGGGGGGCCGACCTTCCTACAATGAGCAGTTCTTC.